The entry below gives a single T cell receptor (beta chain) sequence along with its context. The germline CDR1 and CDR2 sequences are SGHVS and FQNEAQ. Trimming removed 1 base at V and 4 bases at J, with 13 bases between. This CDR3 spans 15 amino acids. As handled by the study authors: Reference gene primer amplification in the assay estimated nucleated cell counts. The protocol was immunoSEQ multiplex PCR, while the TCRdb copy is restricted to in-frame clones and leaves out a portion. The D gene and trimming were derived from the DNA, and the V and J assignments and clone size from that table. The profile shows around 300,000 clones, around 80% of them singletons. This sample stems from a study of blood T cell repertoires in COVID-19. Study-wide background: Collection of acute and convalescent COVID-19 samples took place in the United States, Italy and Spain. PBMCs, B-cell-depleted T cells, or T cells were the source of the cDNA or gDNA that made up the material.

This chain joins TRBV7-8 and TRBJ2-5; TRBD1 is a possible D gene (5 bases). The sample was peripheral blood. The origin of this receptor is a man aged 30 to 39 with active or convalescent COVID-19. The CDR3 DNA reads TGTGCCAGCAGCTTAGTTCAGGGTAGGGGAGAGACCCAGTACTTC. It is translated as CASSLVQGRGETQYF.